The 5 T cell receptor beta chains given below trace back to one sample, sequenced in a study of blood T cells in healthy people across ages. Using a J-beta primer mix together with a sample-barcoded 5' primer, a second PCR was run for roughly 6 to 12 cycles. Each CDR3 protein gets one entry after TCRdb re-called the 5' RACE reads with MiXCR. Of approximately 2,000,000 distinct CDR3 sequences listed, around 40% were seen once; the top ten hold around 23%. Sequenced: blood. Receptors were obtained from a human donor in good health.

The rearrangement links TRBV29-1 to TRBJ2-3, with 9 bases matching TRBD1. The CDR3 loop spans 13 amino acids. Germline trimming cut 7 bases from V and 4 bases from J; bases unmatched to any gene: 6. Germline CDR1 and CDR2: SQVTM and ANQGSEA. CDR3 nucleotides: TGCAGCGCCCCGGGACAGGGCCCAGATACGCAGTATTTT. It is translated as CSAPGQGPDTQYF.

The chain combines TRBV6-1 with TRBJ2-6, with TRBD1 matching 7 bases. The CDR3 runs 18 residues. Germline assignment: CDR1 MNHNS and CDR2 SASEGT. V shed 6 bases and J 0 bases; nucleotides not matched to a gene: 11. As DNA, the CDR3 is TGTGCCAGCAGCGAAAGGACAGGTTATACCTCTGGGGCCAACGTCCTGACTTTC. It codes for CASSERTGYTSGANVLTF.

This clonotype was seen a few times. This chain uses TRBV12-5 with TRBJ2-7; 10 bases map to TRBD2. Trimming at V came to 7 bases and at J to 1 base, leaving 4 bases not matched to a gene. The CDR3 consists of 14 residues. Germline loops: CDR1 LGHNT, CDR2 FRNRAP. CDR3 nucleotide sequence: TGTGCTAGTGCCGTAGCGGGGGGTTCCTACGAGCAGTACTTC. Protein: CASAVAGGSYEQYF.

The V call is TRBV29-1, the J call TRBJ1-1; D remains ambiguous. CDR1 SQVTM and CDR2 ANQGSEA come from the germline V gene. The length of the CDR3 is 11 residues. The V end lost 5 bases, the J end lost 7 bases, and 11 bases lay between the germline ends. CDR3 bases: TGCAGCGTTTATAGGGATCTTGAAGCTTTCTTT. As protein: CSVYRDLEAFF.

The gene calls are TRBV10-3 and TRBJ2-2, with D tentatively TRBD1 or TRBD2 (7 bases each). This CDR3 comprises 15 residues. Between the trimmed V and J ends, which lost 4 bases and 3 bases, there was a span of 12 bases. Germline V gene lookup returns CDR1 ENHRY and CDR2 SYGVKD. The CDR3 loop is CAISGPGGDTGELFF. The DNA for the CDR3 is TGTGCCATCAGTGGACCAGGGGGGGACACCGGGGAGCTGTTTTTT.